The sequence of this TCR beta chain was determined in a study of T cell responses to AZD1222 COVID-19 vaccine. Of note for this clone: Its antigen is still unknown.

The assay was immunoSEQ multiplex PCR, and TCRdb's table has in-frame clones only and misses some. This repertoire shows 120,000 or so clones, 88% found once; its top ten account for about 4%. The CDR3 runs to 13 residues. Germline-derived CDR1 and CDR2 are LNHDA and SQIVND (reference sequence). V dropped 6 bases and J dropped 4 bases, with 12 bases sitting between them. Points from the study as a whole: Just a handful of AZD1222 recipients were seropositive at baseline. There were vaccine-associated CD4 TCRs across spike, dominant at 160-218 and 743-854. Unmutated regions of variants are reportedly targeted by nearly half of spike-specific TCRs.

The V and J genes are TRBV19 and TRBJ1-1; no firm D call. This material consisted of peripheral blood, taken 28 days after the second AZD1222 dose. This receptor was identified in an adult who received the AZD1222 COVID-19 vaccine. This CDR3 reads CASRRTQGTEAFF. CDR3 sequence (DNA): TGTGCCAGTAGGCGGACCCAAGGCACTGAAGCTTTCTTT.